The 18 T cell receptor beta chains given below trace back to one sample, sequenced in a study of PD-1 blockade in mismatch repair-deficient tumors. The data were produced by immunoSEQ multiplex PCR, yet TCRdb's version contains in-frame clones alone and is incomplete. The sample holds some 110,000 clones, approximately 80% seen once. The sequences come from peripheral blood, collected just over 59 weeks after starting pembrolizumab. These receptors all come from an adult with mismatch repair-deficient cancer.

V is TRBV11-3 and J is TRBJ2-7; the match to TRBD1 covers 7 bases. Unmatched junction bases numbered 7, after V lost 4 bases and J lost 7 bases. The V gene's germline CDR1 is SGHNT and CDR2 YENEEA. This CDR3 is built from 13 residues. This CDR3 reads CASSSPTGNEQYF. The CDR3 DNA follows: TGTGCCAGCAGCTCCCCGACAGGGAATGAGCAGTACTTC.

This clone was picked up many times. The chain uses TRBV7-2 and TRBJ1-5; D is ambiguous. The V end lost 1 base, the J end lost 2 bases, and 12 bases lay between the germline ends. Germline CDR1 reads SGHTA; CDR2 reads FQGNSA. The CDR3 covers 16 residues. The CDR3 nucleotides read TGTGCCAGCAGCTTAGTACCAGTGTACGGCAATCAGCCCCAGCATTTT. Protein product: CASSLVPVYGNQPQHF.

The J gene is TRBJ1-4, the V gene TRBV9; D is unclear. The germline gives CDR1 SGDLS, CDR2 YYNGEE. This CDR3 has 15 residues. V gave up 4 bases and J gave up 8 bases, with 18 bases separating them. The CDR3 sequence is CASSLRPTPEEKLFF. CDR3 DNA: TGTGCCAGCAGCCTTAGACCGACCCCGGAGGAAAAACTGTTTTTT. Full variable domain (remainder filled in from reference TRBV9 and TRBJ1-4): DSGVTQTPKHLITATGQRVTLRCSPRSGDLSVYWYQQSLDQGLQFLIQYYNGEERAKGNILERFSAQQFPDLHSELNLSSLELGDSALYFCASSLRPTPEEKLFFGSGTQLSVL.

The rearrangement joins TRBV7-3 to TRBJ1-1, with TRBD1 matching 9 bases. Germline V gene data show CDR1 as SGHTA and CDR2 as FQGTGA. The CDR3 extends over 14 amino acids. The V segment lost 5 bases and the J segment 4 bases; nucleotides outside the gene matches: 5. The CDR3 reads CASSPGQGFTEAFF. In nucleotides, the CDR3 is TGTGCCAGCAGCCCAGGACAGGGGTTCACTGAAGCTTTCTTT. The full variable domain, completed using reference TRBV7-3 and TRBJ1-1, is GAGVSQTPSNKVTEKGKYVELRCDPISGHTALYWYRQSLGQGPEFLIYFQGTGAADDSGLPNDRFFAVRPEGSVSTLKIQRTERGDSAVYLCASSPGQGFTEAFFGQGTRLTVV.

The rearrangement joins TRBV11-3 to TRBJ2-3; D is perhaps TRBD1 or TRBD2 (5 bases each). Trimming cost V 0 bases and J 1 base, with 11 bases left between them. Per the germline V gene, CDR1 is SGHNT and CDR2 is YENEEA. The CDR3 covers 16 residues. CDR3 region: CASSLDGTRGTDTQYF. The CDR3 DNA is TGTGCCAGCAGCTTAGACGGGACGAGGGGCACAGATACGCAGTATTTT. Using reference TRBV11-3 and TRBJ2-3 for the parts outside the CDR3, the full variable domain is EAGVVQSPRYKIIEKKQPVAFWCNPISGHNTLYWYLQNLGQGPELLIRYENEEAVDDSQLPKDRFSAERLKGVDSTLKIQPAELGDSAVYLCASSLDGTRGTDTQYFGPGTRLTVL.

CDR3 sequence reads: CASSLVGGGITDTQYF. Here the CDR3 DNA reads TGTGCCAGCAGCTTAGTTGGAGGGGGCATCACAGATACGCAGTATTTT. The chain has TRBV7-9 and TRBJ2-3; tentative D call: TRBD1 (7 bases). The V end lost 1 base, the J end lost 2 bases, and 13 bases lay between the germline ends. The CDR3 length is 16 residues. Germline CDR1 is SEHNR and CDR2 is FQNEAQ (reference sequence).

J is TRBJ2-3 and V is TRBV19; D is possibly TRBD2 (6 bases). Germline assignment: CDR1 LNHDA and CDR2 SQIVND (reference sequence). CDR3 length: 16 residues. Trimming shortened V by 4 bases and J by 2 bases, and 16 bases separated the two germline ends. The CDR3 coding sequence is TGTGCCAGTAGTACCCGTCCGGGGGTTAACACAGATACGCAGTATTTT. Translated, it gives CASSTRPGVNTDTQYF.

J is TRBJ1-2 and V is TRBV25-1; D gene unclear. From germline, CDR1 is MGHDK and CDR2 SYGVNS. This CDR3 has 10 amino acids. Trimming removed 5 bases at V and 6 bases at J, with 4 bases between. The CDR3 loop reads CASSRDGYTF. The CDR3 DNA is TGTGCCAGCAGTAGGGATGGCTACACCTTC.

The chain carries TRBV9 and TRBJ2-3, with D possibly being TRBD1 (5 bases). The germline gives CDR1 SGDLS, CDR2 YYNGEE. The CDR3 covers 15 residues. V gave up 0 bases and J gave up 0 bases, with 8 bases separating them. Here the CDR3 DNA reads TGTGCCAGCAGCGTAGACGGACATAGCACAGATACGCAGTATTTT. This translates into CASSVDGHSTDTQYF.

This chain uses TRBV27 with TRBJ2-2, with a tentative D call TRBD1 (6 bases). The V end was cut by 5 bases, the J end by 1 base, with 11 bases between. Germline-derived CDR1 and CDR2 are MNHEY and SMNVEV (reference sequence). The CDR3 length is 15 residues. In DNA, the CDR3 is TGTGCCAGCAGTGAAAGGGGGTTGAACACCGGGGAGCTGTTTTTT. It codes for CASSERGLNTGELFF.

The chain links TRBV14 to TRBJ2-7; 9 nucleotides align to TRBD2. Germline V lookup: CDR1 SGHDN, CDR2 FVKESK. V was clipped by 2 bases and J by 6 bases; unmatched bases: 5. The CDR3 has 14 residues. The CDR3 region has the DNA TGTGCCAGCAGCCAATACTCTAGCGGGGTCGAGCAGTACTTC. Amino acid sequence: CASSQYSSGVEQYF.

The chain combines TRBV2 with TRBJ2-7; 10 nucleotides align to TRBD2. V shed 0 bases, J shed 3 bases, and the junction held 2 bases outside the gene matches. The CDR3 covers 15 residues. Germline assignment: CDR1 SNHLY and CDR2 FYNNEI. CDR3 protein: CASSEALAGVYEQYF. The CDR3 coding sequence is TGTGCCAGCAGTGAAGCCCTAGCGGGAGTCTACGAGCAGTACTTC.

This chain joins TRBV4-2 and TRBJ2-3; 7 nucleotides align to TRBD2. Unmatched junction bases numbered 6, after V lost 0 bases and J lost 3 bases. Germline V gene lookup returns CDR1 LGHNA and CDR2 YNFKEQ. CDR3 length: 16 residues. The CDR3 sequence is CASSQETSAETDTQYF. CDR3 nucleotide sequence: TGTGCCAGCAGCCAAGAAACTAGCGCGGAGACAGATACGCAGTATTTT.

This chain joins TRBV19 and TRBJ1-5; D is possibly TRBD1 (6 bases). With 7 bases removed from V and 0 bases from J, the gap between germline ends came to 16 bases. The CDR3 is 16 amino acids. The germline V gene encodes CDR1 LNHDA and CDR2 SQIVND (reference sequence). CDR3 loop: CASKTTGGHSNQPQHF. CDR3 bases: TGTGCCAGTAAAACCACGGGGGGGCATAGCAATCAGCCCCAGCATTTT.

The count of this clone is one. The V and J genes are TRBV9 and TRBJ2-7; 10 bases match TRBD1. Trimming cost V 6 bases and J 5 bases; bases outside gene matches: 11. The CDR3 totals 15 residues. Germline V lookup: CDR1 SGDLS, CDR2 YYNGEE. The CDR3 reads CASTRSDRGDHEQYF. The CDR3 DNA sequence: TGTGCCAGCACCAGATCGGACAGGGGGGACCACGAGCAGTACTTC. The full variable domain, rest sourced from reference TRBV9 and TRBJ2-7, is DSGVTQTPKHLITATGQRVTLRCSPRSGDLSVYWYQQSLDQGLQFLIQYYNGEERAKGNILERFSAQQFPDLHSELNLSSLELGDSALYFCASTRSDRGDHEQYFGPGTRLTVT.

The genes are TRBV6-5 and TRBJ2-7; TRBD2 matches at 8 bases. The V gene's germline CDR1 is MNHEY and CDR2 SVGAGI. This CDR3 spans 16 amino acids. Trimming removed 3 bases from V and 4 bases from J; junction bases left unmatched: 11. CDR3 bases: TGTGCCAGCAGTTATGGCTCCGGGGGGGGACCTTACGAGCAGTACTTC. This gives the protein CASSYGSGGGPYEQYF.

The chain employs TRBV19 and TRBJ2-1, with 10 bases identical to TRBD1. The V gene end was trimmed by 5 bases and the J gene end by 9 bases; junction bases not matched to a gene: 7. There are 14 residues in the CDR3. Germline loops: CDR1 LNHDA, CDR2 SQIVND (reference sequence). As DNA, the CDR3 is TGTGCCAGTAGTTCAGACAGGGGGCGAGGTGAGCAGTTCTTC. Amino acids: CASSSDRGRGEQFF. The full variable domain, its missing parts supplied by reference TRBV19 and TRBJ2-1, is DGGITQSPKYLFRKEGQNVTLSCEQNLNHDAMYWYRQDPGQGLRLIYYSQIVNDFQKGDIAEGYSVSREKKESFPLTVTSAQKNPTAFYLCASSSDRGRGEQFFGPGTRLTVL.

The chain is built from TRBV5-4 and TRBJ1-3, with 7 bases aligning to TRBD1. Trimming cost V 4 bases and J 4 bases; bases outside gene matches: 5. The V gene's germline CDR1 is SGHNT and CDR2 YYREEE (reference sequence). This CDR3 has 14 amino acids. The CDR3 is CASSPGTAGNTIYF. The CDR3 bases are TGTGCCAGCAGCCCCGGGACAGCCGGAAACACCATATATTTT.